The TCR beta chain described here comes from a study of CD8+CD57+ T cells in acquired aplastic anemia. In the study overall: The sorted CD4+ and CD8+ cells yielded an average about 3.3 ug of DNA. Overall study findings and caveats: Fewer than 30 shared CD8+ CDR3s appeared highly expressed within patients' immunodominant clones.

A few counts support this clonotype. The antigen remains unidentified. Using genomic DNA as the template, TCR beta VDJ and CDR3 profiling was carried out. TCRdb re-analysed the reads in MiXCR, keeping a single row per CDR3 protein. The profile shows roughly 150,000 distinct CDR3 sequences, around 40% of them singletons. Sequences were obtained from sorted CD4+, CD8+, or CD8+CD57+ T cells (not recorded which) from PBMCs. The source of this sequence is a human donor in good health.

CDR3 amino acids: CASSGFAPGELFF. The CDR3 DNA is TGTGCCAGCAGCGGGTTTGCCCCCGGGGAGCTGTTTTTT. V is TRBV11-2 and J is TRBJ2-2, with D uncertain. The CDR3 covers 13 residues. Germline lookup yields CDR1 SGHAT and CDR2 FQNNGV. V was shortened by 5 bases and J by 6 bases, with 10 bases between the two germline ends.